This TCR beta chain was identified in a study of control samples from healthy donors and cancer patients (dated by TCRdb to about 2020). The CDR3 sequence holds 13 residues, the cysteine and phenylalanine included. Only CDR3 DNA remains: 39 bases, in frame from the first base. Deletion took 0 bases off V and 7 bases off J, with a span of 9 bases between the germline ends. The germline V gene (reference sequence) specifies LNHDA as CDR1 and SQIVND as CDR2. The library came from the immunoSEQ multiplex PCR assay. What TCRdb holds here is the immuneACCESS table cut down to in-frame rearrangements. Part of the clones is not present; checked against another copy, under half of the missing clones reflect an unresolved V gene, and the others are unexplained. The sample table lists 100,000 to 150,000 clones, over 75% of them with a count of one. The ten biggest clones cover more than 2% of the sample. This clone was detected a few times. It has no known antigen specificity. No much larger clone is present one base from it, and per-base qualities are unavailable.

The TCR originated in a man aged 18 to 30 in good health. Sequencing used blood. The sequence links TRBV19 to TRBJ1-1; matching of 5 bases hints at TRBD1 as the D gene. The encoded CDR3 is CASSIEGRGEAFF. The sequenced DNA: TGTGCCAGTAGTATAGAAGGGAGGGGTGAAGCTTTCTTT.